This T cell receptor (beta chain) was recorded in a study of T cells in narcolepsy. Study at large: Patients with NT1 or NT2 and healthy control donors were enrolled. Study-level points and caveats: HCRT-specific and TRIB2-specific autoreactive clonotypes appeared among same-patient CSF and blood CD4+ clonotypes. Healthy controls reportedly lacked the autoreactive clonotypes serially found in patients' blood.

Sequencing was performed with immunoSEQ multiplex PCR; in TCRdb, only in-frame clones are kept and a portion is missing. The profile covers tens of thousands of clones, with roughly 77% appearing a single time and 0.9% to 1.2% taken by the ten largest. The CDR3 is 18 residues long. Per germline, CDR1 LGHNA and CDR2 YNFKEQ. Trimming removed 1 base from V and 5 bases from J; junction bases left unmatched: 16. Notes on this clone: Its antigen is unknown.

The V call is TRBV4-2, the J call TRBJ2-7, with 8 bases fitting TRBD2. The sequence was collected from a human donor with narcolepsy. Sequencing was carried out using CD45RA- memory CD4+ T cells from PBMCs. Here the CDR3 DNA reads TGTGCCAGCAGCCAAGCGCGGCTCGCCAGTCGGGAGGGGAACGAGCAGTACTTC. Translating gives CASSQARLASREGNEQYF.